A selection of T cell receptor beta chains follows, all from one sample in a study of blood T cell repertoires in COVID-19. Using immunoSEQ multiplex PCR, the repertoire was profiled, and TCRdb retains in-frame clones only, with some absent. The sample has roughly 46,000 clones, approximately 84% seen once; the top ten hold 8.8%. The sample was peripheral blood. These receptors originate from a man aged 55-75 years with acute or convalescent COVID-19. The CDR3 runs from the conserved cysteine through the conserved F or W. A D gene is named only where the DNA matches it firmly. The listing skips clone size in some rows; elsewhere it reads once, few, many or a size class.

D	J	V	size	DNA	CDR3
TRBD1	TRBJ1-4	TRBV6-1	-	TGTGCCAGCAGTGAATGGGACAGACCGAGACTTGGGGAAAAACTGTTTTTT	CASSEWDRPRLGEKLFF
-	TRBJ1-4	TRBV5-1	-	TGCGCCAGCAGCTTGGATCGGGGGAATGAAAAACTGTTTTTT	CASSLDRGNEKLFF
-	TRBJ1-1	TRBV18	-	TGTGCCAGCTCACCCCCAAGGAGCGGGGAGGGTGAAGCTTTCTTT	CASSPPRSGEGEAFF
-	TRBJ2-7	TRBV5-1	few	TGCGCCAGCAGCAGCGGTTATGCCTCCTACGAGCAGTACTTC	CASSSGYASYEQYF
TRBD1	TRBJ1-5	TRBV24-1	-	TGTGCCACCTCGGGACAGGAGAGCAATCAGCCCCAGCATTTT	CATSGQESNQPQHF
TRBD1	TRBJ1-5	TRBV9	once	TGTGCCAGCAGCGTGGCCGGGACAGAAAATCAGCCCCAGCATTTT	CASSVAGTENQPQHF
-	TRBJ1-2	TRBV6-1	-	TGTGCCAGCAGTGAAGTGCGCAGGAACTATGGCTACACCTTC	CASSEVRRNYGYTF
-	TRBJ1-2	TRBV19	-	TGTGCCAGTAGTTTCCAGGTTGGAGGCTATGGCTACACCTTC	CASSFQVGGYGYTF
TRBD1	TRBJ2-7	TRBV19	-	TGTGCCAGTAGTTCCGGGACAGGGGGTAACGAGCAGTACTTC	CASSSGTGGNEQYF
-	TRBJ1-1	TRBV7-9	-	TGTGCCAGCACCCGATACCCCCGGGAACAGAGGAACACTGAAGCTTTCTTT	CASTRYPREQRNTEAFF
TRBD1	TRBJ1-1	TRBV5-1	-	TGCGCCAGCAGCTGGACAGGGGGTGAGCTCGTCGAAGCTTTCTTT	CASSWTGGELVEAFF
TRBD2	TRBJ2-7	TRBV30	-	TGTGCCTGGAGTGGACTAGCGGACTACGAGCAGTACTTC	CAWSGLADYEQYF
-	TRBJ2-7	TRBV9	-	TGTGCCAGCAGCGTAGTATGGGGCTCGAACGAGCAGTACTTC	CASSVVWGSNEQYF
TRBD1	TRBJ1-2	TRBV4-3	-	TGCGCCAGCAGCCAGGCGACAGGGGAATATGGCTACACCTTC	CASSQATGEYGYTF
-	TRBJ1-2	TRBV12-3/TRBV12-4	-	TGTGCCAGCAGTCCCAACTCGGGATGGGGCTACACCTTC	CASSPNSGWGYTF
-	TRBJ1-2	TRBV7-2	-	TGTGCCAGCAGCTTACCAGGGTTAGTAGGCTACACCTTC	CASSLPGLVGYTF
-	TRBJ1-5	TRBV6-2/TRBV6-3	-	TGTGCCAGCAGTTACGTGAGAGGCAATCAGCCCCAGCATTTT	CASSYVRGNQPQHF
-	TRBJ1-2	TRBV6-5	-	TGTGCCAGCAGAGCGGGATTGAACTATGGCTACACCTTC	CASRAGLNYGYTF
TRBD1	TRBJ2-5	TRBV4-1	-	TGCGCCAGCAGCCCGGGCCGGGACAGGGGACGGGAGACCCAGTACTTC	CASSPGRDRGRETQYF
TRBD2	TRBJ2-7	TRBV10-3	-	TGTGCCATCAGTGAGTCGCCTAGCGGTTTCTACGAGCAGTACTTC	CAISESPSGFYEQYF
TRBD2	TRBJ2-5	TRBV19	-	TGTGCCAGTAGTATGACTAGCGTAGAGACCCAGTACTTC	CASSMTSVETQYF
-	TRBJ2-2	TRBV5-1	-	TGCGCCAGCAGCATGAGGGGACAATCGAACACCGGGGAGCTGTTTTTT	CASSMRGQSNTGELFF
-	TRBJ1-1	TRBV30	-	TGTGCCTGGAGTTACACAGGGAACACTGAAGCTTTCTTT	CAWSYTGNTEAFF
TRBD2	TRBJ2-2	TRBV7-3	few	TGTGCCAGCAGGGGACGGACTAGCGGGGCCCTAGGCACCGGGGAGCTGTTTTTT	CASRGRTSGALGTGELFF
-	TRBJ2-1	TRBV7-2	-	TGTGCCAGCAGCTTGATGTCCGGGACTGTCGTCAATGAGCAGTTCTTC	CASSLMSGTVVNEQFF
TRBD1	TRBJ1-3	TRBV7-2	few	TGTGCCAGCAGCGCCCGACAGGGGGGAAACACCATATATTTT	CASSARQGGNTIYF
TRBD1	TRBJ2-1	TRBV4-3	-	TGCGCCAGCAGCCAAGTGGGGACAGCCAACAATGAGCAGTTCTTC	CASSQVGTANNEQFF
-	TRBJ2-1	TRBV5-1	-	TGCGCCAGCAGCTTGGCCGCGCGGAAAGACAATGAGCAGTTCTTC	CASSLAARKDNEQFF
-	TRBJ2-1	TRBV7-2	-	TGTGCCAGCAGCTCTATTTTGGACAGCAATGAGCAGTTCTTC	CASSSILDSNEQFF
TRBD1	TRBJ1-2	TRBV6-5	-	TGTGCCAGCAGTTACTACAGGGGTGCCGGTGGCTACACCTTC	CASSYYRGAGGYTF
TRBD1	TRBJ1-1	TRBV27	-	TGTGCCAGCAGTTTATTGTTCCCGACAGGGGGGGAGATGAACACTGAAGCTTTCTTT	CASSLLFPTGGEMNTEAFF
-	TRBJ2-3	TRBV4-1	few	TGCGCCAGCAGCCAAGTGCAGGGCCCAGGCACAGATACGCAGTATTTT	CASSQVQGPGTDTQYF
TRBD1	TRBJ1-4	TRBV6-5	-	TGTGCCATCGAGACAGGGACGACGAATGAAAAACTGTTTTTT	CAIETGTTNEKLFF
TRBD1	TRBJ2-7	TRBV27	-	TGTGCCAGCAGTAGCTCAGGGGGCACATACGAGCAGTACTTC	CASSSSGGTYEQYF
-	TRBJ1-2	TRBV10-3	-	TGTGCCATCAGCGACCAGGGGTTCTCTGGCTACACCTTC	CAISDQGFSGYTF
-	TRBJ1-5	TRBV27	-	TGTGCCAGCAGCCGAGGACAGATCAATCAGCCCCAGCATTTT	CASSRGQINQPQHF
-	TRBJ2-3	TRBV11-2	-	TGTGCCAGCAGCTTAAGTAGGCTCGGGGGGCTCACAGATACGCAGTATTTT	CASSLSRLGGLTDTQYF
-	TRBJ1-5	TRBV4-3	-	TGCGCCAGCAGCCAAGATCCCAATAGCAATCAGCCCCAGCATTTT	CASSQDPNSNQPQHF
TRBD1	TRBJ1-1	TRBV7-9	-	TGTGCCAGCCGAATCCGGGACAGTAGCACTGAAGCTTTCTTT	CASRIRDSSTEAFF
TRBD1	TRBJ2-7	TRBV14	-	TGTGCCAGCAGCCAAGGGTGGACAGGTCCCCGCTCCTACGAGCAGTACTTC	CASSQGWTGPRSYEQYF
-	TRBJ1-2	TRBV7-3	-	TGTGCCAGCAGCTTAGGCAGCGCTTATGGCTACACCTTC	CASSLGSAYGYTF
-	TRBJ1-1	TRBV5-4	-	TGTGCCAGCAGCCCTATGCTAGACTATTCAGGACCTGAAGCTTTCTTT	CASSPMLDYSGPEAFF
TRBD2	TRBJ2-7	TRBV9	-	TGTGCCAGCAGCGTAGGTTCTAGCGGGGTAGTCGACGAGCAGTACTTC	CASSVGSSGVVDEQYF
TRBD2	TRBJ2-4	TRBV11-2	-	TGTGCCAGCAGCACACCCCGGGGGGGGCGGTGGGCCAAAAACATTCAGTACTTC	CASSTPRGGRWAKNIQYF
-	TRBJ1-1	TRBV4-1	few	TGCGCCAGCAGCCAAAACCAACAGGGTCGGACTGAAGCTTTCTTT	CASSQNQQGRTEAFF
-	TRBJ1-1	TRBV6-5	-	TGTGCCAGCAGTCCACCCTCAGGGAACACTGAAGCTTTCTTT	CASSPPSGNTEAFF
TRBD2	TRBJ2-2	TRBV3-1/TRBV3-2	-	TGTGCCAGCAGCCGCCCGGGGAGCGGGGACCTCAGGTGGACCGGGGAGCTGTTTTTT	CASSRPGSGDLRWTGELFF
-	TRBJ2-5	TRBV29-1	-	TGCAGCGTGGAGCCTAGCGCAGAGACCCAGTACTTC	CSVEPSAETQYF
-	TRBJ2-6	TRBV27	-	TGTGCCAGCAGTCCCTCAGACACCTACTCTGGGGCCAACGTCCTGACTTTC	CASSPSDTYSGANVLTF
-	TRBJ2-3	TRBV5-1	-	TGCGCCAGCAGCTTGGGACAGGTCACAGATACGCAGTATTTT	CASSLGQVTDTQYF
TRBD1	TRBJ1-2	TRBV2	-	TGTGCCAGCGGGGCATCAGGGGGCGTCTACACCTTC	CASGASGGVYTF